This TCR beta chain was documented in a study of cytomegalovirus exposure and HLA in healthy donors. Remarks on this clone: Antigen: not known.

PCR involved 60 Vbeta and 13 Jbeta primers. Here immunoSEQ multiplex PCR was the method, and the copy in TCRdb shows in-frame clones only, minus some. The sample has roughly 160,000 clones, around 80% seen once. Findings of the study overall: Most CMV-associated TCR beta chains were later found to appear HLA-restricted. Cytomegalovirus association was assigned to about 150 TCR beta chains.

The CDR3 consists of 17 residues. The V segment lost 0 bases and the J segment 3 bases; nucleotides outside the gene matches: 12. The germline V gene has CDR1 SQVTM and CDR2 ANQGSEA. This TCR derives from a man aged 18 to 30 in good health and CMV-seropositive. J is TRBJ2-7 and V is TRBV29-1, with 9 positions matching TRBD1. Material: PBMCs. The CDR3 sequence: CSVEDEAGQGGSYEQYF. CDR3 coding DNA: TGCAGCGTTGAAGATGAGGCGGGACAGGGTGGGAGCTACGAGCAGTACTTC.